These 18 T cell receptor beta chains were all obtained from the same sample, sequenced in a study of cytomegalovirus exposure and HLA in healthy donors. The PCR employed 60 Vbeta primers together with 13 Jbeta primers. Libraries were prepared by immunoSEQ multiplex PCR; TCRdb keeps only in-frame clonotypes and omits some of them. The sample carries roughly 120,000 clones, roughly 67% recorded once. Material: PBMCs. These receptors all stem from a man between 18 and 29 years old in good health and CMV-seropositive.

The chain links TRBV6-5 to TRBJ1-1; tentative D call: TRBD1 (5 bases). V dropped 6 bases and J dropped 2 bases, with 13 bases sitting between them. This CDR3 spans 14 amino acids. CDR1 and CDR2 from the germline V gene are MNHEY and SVGAGI. In nucleotides, the CDR3 is TGTGCCAGCAGCTTCGGGACTTTTAACACTGAAGCTTTCTTT. This encodes CASSFGTFNTEAFF.

The genes are TRBV6-5 and TRBJ1-1; D uncertain. This CDR3 has 13 residues. From germline, CDR1 is MNHEY and CDR2 SVGAGI. Trimming shortened V by 6 bases and J by 4 bases, and 12 bases separated the two germline ends. CDR3 DNA: TGTGCCAGCAGGATTACTCTGAGCACTGAAGCTTTCTTT. It codes for CASRITLSTEAFF.

This clone has a handful of counts. The gene calls are TRBV28 and TRBJ1-5; D uncertain. The CDR3 has 13 amino acids. Germline loops: CDR1 MDHEN, CDR2 SYDVKM. V gave up 7 bases and J gave up 1 base, with 8 bases separating them. DNA of the CDR3: TGTGCCAGCACCGTCTCCAGCAATCAGCCCCAGCATTTT. As protein: CASTVSSNQPQHF.

This clone was recorded only once. The J gene is TRBJ1-4, the V gene TRBV2; 7 nucleotides line up with TRBD1. Germline CDR1 and CDR2: SNHLY and FYNNEI. Losses at the gene ends were 5 bases for V and 5 bases for J; bases not matched to a gene: 14. The length of the CDR3 is 17 residues. The CDR3 is CASSSQTGSMGNEKLFF. DNA for the CDR3: TGTGCCAGCAGTTCCCAGACAGGGTCAATGGGGAATGAAAAACTGTTTTTT.

The V call is TRBV6-4, the J call TRBJ1-5; D is unresolved. This CDR3 is built from 13 residues. Germline V gene data show CDR1 as MRHNA and CDR2 as SNTAGT. V was cut by 4 bases and J by 4 bases, with 8 bases left in between. CDR3 in DNA: TGTGCCAGCAGTGCCACACCAAATCAGCCCCAGCATTTT. This codes for CASSATPNQPQHF.

This clone showed up just a few times. This chain joins TRBV5-6 and TRBJ1-1; D is perhaps TRBD1 (5 bases). Germline V CDR1 and CDR2: SGHDT, YYEEEE. CDR3 length: 17 residues. V dropped 0 bases and J dropped 0 bases, with 15 bases sitting between them. The CDR3, as DNA: TGTGCCAGCAGCTTGGTTTTTGGGGGAGGTTTGAACACTGAAGCTTTCTTT. This gives the protein CASSLVFGGGLNTEAFF.

This clone was seen more than once but under ten times. The gene calls are TRBV5-1 and TRBJ2-5; D not certain. In germline, CDR1 is SGHRS, CDR2 YFSETQ. Deletions cut 0 bases from V and 1 base from J, with 10 bases between. The CDR3 runs to 15 residues. The CDR3 DNA follows: TGCGCCAGCAGCTTGGGTGGTTCGGGCCAAGAGACCCAGTACTTC. It encodes CASSLGGSGQETQYF. The variable domain in full, completed from reference TRBV5-1 and TRBJ2-5, reads KAGVTQTPRYLIKTRGQQVTLSCSPISGHRSVSWYQQTPGQGLQFLFEYFSETQRNKGNFPGRFSGRQFSNSRSEMNVSTLELGDSALYLCASSLGGSGQETQYFGPGTRLLVL.

This clone was seen more than once but under ten times. The rearrangement links TRBV5-6 to TRBJ2-7; D gene uncertain. V lost 4 bases and J 4 bases, leaving 12 bases between the germline ends. CDR1 and CDR2 (germline): SGHDT, YYEEEE. The length of the CDR3 is 13 residues. The CDR3 DNA reads TGTGCCAGCAGCGGCGGAGAACCTTACGAGCAGTACTTC. As protein: CASSGGEPYEQYF. The full variable domain, rest sourced from reference TRBV5-6 and TRBJ2-7, is DAGVTQSPTHLIKTRGQQVTLRCSPKSGHDTVSWYQQALGQGPQFIFQYYEEEERQRGNFPDRFSGHQFPNYSSELNVNALLLGDSALYLCASSGGEPYEQYFGPGTRLTVT.

The chain combines TRBV5-1 with TRBJ1-3; TRBD1 aligns across 8 bases. V was pared by 5 bases and J by 0 bases, with 1 base of the junction left unmatched. This CDR3 has 14 amino acids. Germline V gives CDR1 SGHRS, CDR2 YFSETQ. The CDR3 region has the DNA TGCGCCAGCAGTACAGGGGGCTCTGGAAACACCATATATTTT. Its translation: CASSTGGSGNTIYF.

The chain uses TRBV27 and TRBJ1-4; TRBD1 matches 7 bases. Germline loops: CDR1 MNHEY, CDR2 SMNVEV (reference sequence). This CDR3 is 15 amino acids long. With 1 base clipped from V and 4 bases from J, the junction kept 3 bases outside the gene matches. The CDR3: CASSLYRGHNEKLFF. CDR3 bases: TGTGCCAGCAGTTTATACAGGGGACATAATGAAAAACTGTTTTTT.

This clone was counted a single time. The V and J genes are TRBV28 and TRBJ2-7, with D perhaps TRBD1 (5 bases). The V end lost 7 bases, the J end lost 3 bases, and 13 bases lay between the germline ends. This CDR3 has 13 amino acids. The germline V gene has CDR1 MDHEN and CDR2 SYDVKM. CDR3 DNA sequence: TGTGCCAGCACAGACAGTGTACTCTACGAGCAGTACGTC. Protein sequence: CASTDSVLYEQYV.

This clone was counted between two and nine times. The sample has other DNA sequences that encode this CDR3 too. The chain links TRBV5-1 to TRBJ1-5; D is possibly TRBD1 (5 bases). The CDR3 spans 15 residues. The V end was cut by 0 bases, the J end by 0 bases, with 7 bases between. Germline CDR1 reads SGHRS; CDR2 reads YFSETQ. CDR3 DNA: TGCGCCAGCAGCTTGGATGGGGCTAGCAATCAGCCCCAGCATTTT. It specifies CASSLDGASNQPQHF.

The J gene is TRBJ2-2, the V gene TRBV6-6; 7 bases match TRBD2. CDR1 MNHNY and CDR2 SVGAGI come from the germline V gene (reference sequence). The CDR3 loop spans 15 amino acids. Losses at the gene ends were 5 bases for V and 4 bases for J; bases not matched to a gene: 7. The DNA of the CDR3 is TGTGCCAGCAGTGCCGGGACTAACCCCACCGGGGAGCTGTTTTTT. It yields the protein CASSAGTNPTGELFF.

This clone appeared a single time. This chain links TRBV7-9 with TRBJ1-4; 7 bases are shared with TRBD1. V trimming: 4 bases; J trimming: 5 bases; junction bases outside the gene matches: 4. The germline gives CDR1 SEHNR, CDR2 FQNEAQ (reference sequence). The CDR3 runs 14 residues. This CDR3 reads CASSSQGTNEKLFF. The CDR3 bases are TGTGCCAGCAGCTCACAGGGGACAAATGAAAAACTGTTTTTT.

This clone came up a few times. This rearrangement joins TRBV5-4 to TRBJ2-5; D ambiguous. The CDR3 extends over 13 amino acids. In germline, CDR1 is SGHNT, CDR2 YYREEE (reference sequence). Trimming left V 0 bases short and J 1 base short, with 4 bases between. This CDR3 reads CASSLGLQETQYF. As DNA, the CDR3 is TGTGCCAGCAGCTTGGGACTCCAAGAGACCCAGTACTTC.

The V and J genes are TRBV5-6 and TRBJ2-5, with D unclear. TRBJ2-7 matches the DNA end more closely, so the J call is doubtful. Per germline, CDR1 SGHDT and CDR2 YYEEEE. This CDR3 contains 15 residues. CDR3 coding DNA: TGTGCCAGCAGCTTGAACGGTAGGAGCTCCTACGAGCAGTACTTC. It encodes CASSLNGRSSYEQYF.

This clone was detected only a few times. J is TRBJ1-1 and V is TRBV9, with a tentative D call TRBD1 (6 bases). This CDR3 is built from 13 residues. CDR1 SGDLS and CDR2 YYNGEE come from the germline V gene. V lost 0 bases and J lost 9, with 12 bases in between. The CDR3 is CASSVEARGKAFF. The DNA of the CDR3 is TGTGCCAGCAGCGTAGAAGCTAGGGGGAAAGCTTTCTTT.

The chain links TRBV5-1 to TRBJ2-3, with 10 bases fitting TRBD2. Germline assignment: CDR1 SGHRS and CDR2 YFSETQ. This CDR3 comprises 16 residues. The V gene end was trimmed by 4 bases and the J gene end by 0 bases; junction bases not matched to a gene: 5. The CDR3 DNA reads TGCGCCAGCAGCCCGACTAGCGGGTCTAGCACAGATACGCAGTATTTT. Protein product: CASSPTSGSSTDTQYF.